Below, 20 T cell receptor beta chains from the same sample are listed, as sequenced in a study of CD8 T cells in Susac syndrome. When the RNA was reverse transcribed, random hexamers were used with an input of roughly 0.45 to 1 ug. Each CDR3 protein gets one entry after TCRdb re-called the immunoSEQ multiplex PCR reads with MiXCR. This table has approximately 120,000 distinct CDR3 sequences, about nine tenths appearing once. Sequencing used CD4+ T cells from PBMCs. These receptors came from a human donor in good health.

The chain combines TRBV12-3 or TRBV12-4 with TRBJ2-2; 7 bases match TRBD2. The V and J ends lost 2 bases and 1 base, in that order; junction bases with no gene match: 10. This CDR3 is 18 amino acids long. The CDR3 loop reads CASSLNRLASGNTGELFF. The CDR3 coding sequence is TGTGCCAGCAGTTTAAACAGGCTCGCTAGCGGGAACACCGGGGAGCTGTTTTTT.

This chain uses TRBV6-5 with TRBJ2-7; no clear D gene. Germline CDR1 is MNHEY and CDR2 is SVGAGI. V was pared by 2 bases and J by 2 bases, with 7 bases between. This CDR3 is 13 amino acids long. The CDR3, as DNA: TGTGCCAGCAGTTACCATAAAACCTACGAGCAGTACTTC. This sequence encodes CASSYHKTYEQYF.

The V gene is TRBV20-1, the J gene TRBJ2-3; 11 nucleotides line up with TRBD1. Germline loops: CDR1 DFQATT, CDR2 SNEGSKA (reference sequence). Trimming took 5 bases from V and 3 from J; bases not matched to a gene: 1. CDR3 length: 13 residues. The CDR3, as DNA: TGCAGTGCTGGACAGGGGGCAACAGATACGCAGTATTTT. Translating it yields CSAGQGATDTQYF.

CDR3 loop: CARGTGLAGAGDTQYF. The CDR3 nucleotides read TGTGCCAGAGGAACCGGACTAGCGGGAGCGGGAGATACGCAGTATTTT. This chain connects TRBV2 to TRBJ2-3; TRBD2 matches 13 bases. In germline, CDR1 is SNHLY, CDR2 FYNNEI. The CDR3 consists of 16 residues. V lost 9 bases and J lost 5; bases outside the gene matches: 11.

This chain uses TRBV29-1 with TRBJ2-5; D perhaps matches TRBD1 (5 bases). Germline-derived CDR1 and CDR2 are SQVTM and ANQGSEA. V dropped 7 bases and J dropped 7 bases, with 16 bases sitting between them. This CDR3 has 12 residues. CDR3 in DNA: TGCAGCGCTCGACCGACAGAAGGGACCCAGTACTTC. Its translation is CSARPTEGTQYF.

This chain joins TRBV3-1 and TRBJ2-5; D ambiguous. This CDR3 spans 13 amino acids. V lost 3 bases to trimming and J lost 4 bases, with 9 bases between them. CDR1 LGHDT and CDR2 YNNKEL come from the germline V gene (reference sequence). DNA of the CDR3: TGTGCCAGCAGCCAGGGGTACCCAGAGACCCAGTACTTC. It translates to CASSQGYPETQYF.

The V gene is TRBV7-2, the J gene TRBJ1-5, with TRBD1 identical over 8 bases. V was clipped by 5 bases and J by 4 bases; unmatched bases: 1. The CDR3 extends over 13 amino acids. Germline V gives CDR1 SGHTA, CDR2 FQGNSA. The CDR3 nucleotides are TGTGCCAGCAGCCGACAGGGGAATCAGCCCCAGCATTTT. Translated: CASSRQGNQPQHF.

This chain uses TRBV7-2 with TRBJ2-7; 13 bases match TRBD2. This CDR3 region has 15 residues. In germline, CDR1 is SGHTA, CDR2 FQGNSA. With V trimmed by 2 bases and J by 5 bases, 3 bases remained unmatched. The chain's CDR3 is CASSLRTSGGNEQYF. CDR3 bases: TGTGCCAGCAGCTTACGGACTAGCGGGGGAAACGAGCAGTACTTC.

The chain recombines TRBV2 with TRBJ1-2, with 12 nucleotides matching TRBD1. CDR1 is SNHLY, CDR2 FYNNEI, per germline. This CDR3 has 17 residues. V was pared by 2 bases and J by 4 bases, with 8 bases of the junction left unmatched. This chain's CDR3 is CASSEQGQGASGYGYTF. The DNA for the CDR3 is TGTGCCAGCAGTGAACAGGGACAGGGGGCATCTGGCTATGGCTACACCTTC.

The rearrangement links TRBV5-6 to TRBJ1-2; 7 nucleotides line up with TRBD1. The CDR3 has 13 residues. V lost 4 bases and J lost 4; bases outside the gene matches: 4. Germline V gene lookup returns CDR1 SGHDT and CDR2 YYEEEE. CDR3 region: CASSQQGSYGYTF. In DNA, the CDR3 is TGTGCCAGCAGCCAACAGGGGAGCTATGGCTACACCTTC.

This chain joins TRBV19 and TRBJ2-6; possibly TRBD2 for D (6 bases). The germline CDR1 and CDR2 sequences are LNHDA and SQIVND (reference sequence). Between the trimmed V and J ends, which lost 1 base and 2 bases, there was a span of 15 bases. The CDR3 runs to 18 residues. The CDR3 reads CASSIGWRGRAGANVLTF. CDR3 coding DNA: TGTGCCAGTAGTATAGGTTGGCGGGGAAGGGCTGGGGCCAACGTCCTGACTTTC.

The CDR3 loop is CASSQEGFAADPSGRITQETQYF. The CDR3 DNA reads TGTGCCAGCAGCCAAGAGGGTTTTGCCGCAGACCCTAGCGGGAGAATCACACAAGAGACCCAGTACTTC. This chain joins TRBV3-1 and TRBJ2-5, with 10 bases lining up with TRBD2. CDR1 and CDR2 from the germline V gene are LGHDT and YNNKEL (reference sequence). J lost 2 bases, V lost 0 bases, and 24 bases had no gene match. CDR3 size: 23 residues.

This clonotype was seen a single time. The chain couples TRBV27 to TRBJ1-5, with 7 bases that match TRBD1. The CDR3 is 15 residues long. From germline, CDR1 is MNHEY and CDR2 SMNVEV (reference sequence). With 6 bases clipped from V and 0 bases from J, the junction kept 5 bases outside the gene matches. CDR3 amino acids: CASRPGTASNQPQHF. Here the CDR3 DNA reads TGTGCCAGCAGACCCGGGACAGCTAGCAATCAGCCCCAGCATTTT.

The J gene is TRBJ2-3, the V gene TRBV7-2, with 7 nucleotides matching TRBD1. The CDR3 totals 17 residues. Per germline, CDR1 SGHTA and CDR2 FQGNSA. V lost 5 bases to trimming and J lost 2 bases; unmatched junction nucleotides: 13. This CDR3 is CASSTRGTEISTDTQYF. The CDR3 nucleotides are TGTGCCAGCAGCACAAGGGGGACAGAGATTTCCACAGATACGCAGTATTTT.

Worth noting for this clonotype: The junction differs from germline at one of its ends, possibly a read error. The V call is TRBV7-2, the J call TRBJ2-1, with D maybe TRBD1 (8 bases). Germline CDR1 and CDR2: SGHTA and FQGNSA. There are 15 residues in the CDR3. Written as DNA, the CDR3 is TGTGCCAGCAGCCTAGCGGACAGGGTCGATCATGAGCAGTTCTTC. Encoded protein: CASSLADRVDHEQFF. The entire variable domain, with the rest obtained from reference TRBV7-2 and TRBJ2-1, is as follows: GAGVSQSPSNKVTEKGKDVELRCDPISGHTALYWYRQSLGQGLEFLIYFQGNSAPDKSGLPSDRFSAERTGGSVSTLTIQRTQQEDSAVYLCASSLADRVDHEQFFGPGTRLTVL.

The rearrangement links TRBV5-1 to TRBJ1-2; maybe TRBD1 (6 bases). Germline CDR1 and CDR2: SGHRS and YFSETQ. The length of the CDR3 is 14 residues. V was pared by 4 bases and J by 4 bases, with 14 bases between. As DNA, the CDR3 is TGCGCCAGCAGCCCTGGACAGACTAGCTATGGCTACACCTTC. It encodes CASSPGQTSYGYTF.

V usage is TRBV20-1 and J usage is TRBJ1-4; 7 nucleotides line up with TRBD1. The CDR3 length is 12 residues. V was pared by 3 bases and J by 8 bases, with 3 bases of the junction left unmatched. Germline-derived CDR1 and CDR2 are DFQATT and SNEGSKA (reference sequence). The CDR3 DNA is TGCAGTGCTAGCGACAGGGTAGAAAAACTGTTTTTT. Encoded protein: CSASDRVEKLFF.

CDR3 DNA sequence: TGTGCCAGCAGTACCAGCTCCCCCCTCCACTTT. Translating gives CASSTSSPLHF. The V gene is TRBV2, the J gene TRBJ1-6, with D unclear. Germline-derived CDR1 and CDR2 are SNHLY and FYNNEI. The CDR3 totals 11 residues. V was trimmed by 5 bases and J by 13 bases, leaving 9 bases between them.

The chain is built from TRBV2 and TRBJ1-6; D remains unclear. CDR3 length: 11 residues. The V end was cut by 1 base, the J end by 18 bases, with 10 bases between. Germline values: CDR1 SNHLY, CDR2 FYNNEI. The CDR3 loop is CASSEDRTPHF. The CDR3 DNA follows: TGTGCCAGCAGTGAAGACAGAACCCCCCACTTT.

The chain is built from TRBV4-3 and TRBJ1-1, with D unresolved. Looked up from germline, CDR1 is LGHNA and CDR2 is YSLEER. CDR3 length: 16 amino acids. V was trimmed by 0 bases and J by 2 bases, leaving 13 bases between them. In DNA, the CDR3 is TGCGCCAGCAGCCAAGATTTGGCGGCAGTAAACACTGAAGCTTTCTTT. Its translation: CASSQDLAAVNTEAFF.